One sample yielded the 9 T cell receptor beta chains listed below, sequenced in a study of blood T cells in healthy people across ages. A J-beta primer mix and a sample-barcoded 5' primer were used in a second PCR of roughly 7 to 12 cycles. TCRdb itself ran the 5' RACE reads through MiXCR, one entry per CDR3 protein. This table has approximately 1,700,000 distinct CDR3 sequences, about two fifths appearing once. Material for sequencing was blood. All receptors come from a human donor in good health.

On this clonotype: At one end the junction does not follow the germline gene, possibly because of a read error. The chain employs TRBV3-1 and TRBJ2-1; D perhaps matches TRBD1 (6 bases). This CDR3 contains 16 residues. Germline-derived CDR1 and CDR2 are LGHDT and YNNKEL (reference sequence). The CDR3 coding sequence is TGTGCCAGCAGCCAAAGGGGGTCGCCTTTCTACAGTGAGCAGTTCTTC. Protein sequence: CASSQRGSPFYSEQFF.

This clonotype was counted a few times. CDR3 residues: CSALGNQGLPEAFF. CDR3 sequence (DNA): TGCAGTGCTCTAGGCAATCAGGGACTTCCTGAAGCTTTCTTT. The chain uses TRBV20-1 and TRBJ1-1; possible D gene TRBD1, 5 bases. Trimming removed 5 bases from V and 6 bases from J, with 19 bases in between. Germline loops: CDR1 DFQATT, CDR2 SNEGSKA (reference sequence). The CDR3 covers 14 residues.

The chain employs TRBV20-1 and TRBJ2-3; TRBD2 matches at 7 bases. The germline CDR1 and CDR2 sequences are DFQATT and SNEGSKA (reference sequence). The CDR3 length is 15 residues. The V segment lost 6 bases and the J segment 1 base; nucleotides outside the gene matches: 10. The CDR3, as DNA: TGCAGTGCAAGCAAGGCGGGGGTCGGCACAGATACGCAGTATTTT. Amino acid sequence: CSASKAGVGTDTQYF.

The chain has TRBV18 and TRBJ2-7; TRBD1 matches at 7 bases. With 3 bases clipped from V and 6 bases from J, the junction kept 11 bases outside the gene matches. Looked up from germline, CDR1 is KGHSH and CDR2 is LQKENI. This CDR3 has 15 residues. The CDR3 nucleotides are TGTGCCAGCTCACCTACGGGGCCAACAGGGGTCGAGCAGTACTTC. Its translation: CASSPTGPTGVEQYF.

This clonotype has a single count. Germline and junction disagree at one end, which may indicate a read error. This rearrangement joins TRBV28 to TRBJ2-7; D remains ambiguous. CDR3 length: 12 amino acids. The V gene's germline CDR1 is MDHEN and CDR2 SYDVKM. The CDR3 nucleotides are TGTGCCAGCAGTTCCATGGCCTACGAGCGGTACTTC. This gives the protein CASSSMAYERYF.

This clonotype was counted only a few times. The rearrangement uses TRBV29-1 and TRBJ2-1; D is perhaps TRBD1 or TRBD2 (5 bases each). Germline values: CDR1 SQVTM, CDR2 ANQGSEA. The CDR3 contains 12 residues. V lost 8 bases, J lost 9 bases, and 17 bases lay in between. Here the CDR3 reads CSFRGPASEQFF. The CDR3 DNA sequence: TGCAGCTTCCGGGGACCCGCGAGTGAGCAGTTCTTC.

V usage is TRBV12-3 or TRBV12-4 and J usage is TRBJ2-3; no reliable D call. The CDR3 sequence is 15 residues long. Trimming removed 5 bases at V and 0 bases at J, with 12 bases between. CDR3: CASSRATVSTDTQYF. The DNA of the CDR3 is TGTGCCAGCAGTCGGGCCACAGTGAGCACAGATACGCAGTATTTT.

CDR3 DNA sequence: TGTGCCAGCAGCAGGACAGAGAGCGCCTTCACAGATACGCAGTATTTT. It encodes CASSRTESAFTDTQYF. V and J are TRBV7-9 and TRBJ2-3; a possible D gene is TRBD1 (6 bases). The germline V and J ends were trimmed by 5 bases and 2 bases, with 17 bases remaining between them. This CDR3 region has 16 residues. CDR1 is SEHNR and CDR2 is FQNEAQ in the germline V gene (reference sequence).

V is TRBV10-3 and J is TRBJ1-2; D unresolved. V was clipped by 2 bases and J by 6 bases, with 10 bases between them. The CDR3 runs to 13 residues. The germline V gene encodes CDR1 ENHRY and CDR2 SYGVKD. The CDR3 reads CAISELQSHGYTF. CDR3 DNA sequence: TGTGCCATCAGTGAGCTTCAGAGCCATGGCTACACCTTC.